This T cell receptor (beta chain) is drawn from a study of blood T cell repertoires in COVID-19. The wider study: Material from acute and convalescent COVID-19 was sourced from the United States, Italy and Spain.

This CDR3 is built from 12 residues. V shed 4 bases and J shed 4 bases, with 7 bases lying between them. CDR1 MDHEN and CDR2 SYDVKM come from the germline V gene. Profiling relied on immunoSEQ multiplex PCR, and the TCRdb table lists in-frame clones only, not all of them. The table shows approximately 230,000 clones, with roughly nine tenths occurring only once. Sample: peripheral blood. This receptor was identified in a man aged 18-30 years with active or convalescent COVID-19. The rearrangement joins TRBV28 to TRBJ1-1, with no clear D. The CDR3 protein is CASSSYGTEAFF. Here the CDR3 DNA reads TGTGCCAGCAGTTCGTACGGCACTGAAGCTTTCTTT. The whole variable domain, filled in from reference TRBV28 and TRBJ1-1, reads DVKVTQSSRYLVKRTGEKVFLECVQDMDHENMFWYRQDPGLGLRLIYFSYDVKMKEKGDIPEGYSVSREKKERFSLILESASTNQTSMYLCASSSYGTEAFFGQGTRLTVV.